These 12 T cell receptor beta chains share one sample of origin, sequenced in a study of memory CD4+ T cells and cytomegalovirus serostatus. The sort gate was single viable CD3+CD4+CD8-CD45RO+ cells for memory CD4+ T cells. Profiled with immunoSEQ multiplex PCR; TCRdb holds only in-frame clones, not every one. The table shows approximately 65,000 clones, with 75% to 80% occurring only once. What was sequenced was memory CD4+ T cells from blood. These TCRs come from an adult in good health and CMV-seronegative.

This clone appeared a few times. The chain recombines TRBV10-3 with TRBJ1-2; 11 bases align to TRBD1. The length of the CDR3 is 17 residues. V shed 0 bases, J shed 3 bases, and the junction held 6 bases outside the gene matches. Germline values: CDR1 ENHRY, CDR2 SYGVKD. The chain's CDR3 is CAISESLPGQGDYGYTF. The CDR3 bases are TGTGCCATCAGTGAGTCCCTTCCGGGACAGGGGGACTATGGCTACACCTTC.

The chain links TRBV14 to TRBJ2-7, with 7 bases that match TRBD1. Germline assignment: CDR1 SGHDN and CDR2 FVKESK. The J segment lost 7 bases and the V segment lost 4 bases, leaving 10 bases of the junction unmatched. This CDR3 is 14 amino acids long. CDR3 sequence reads: CASSLHTDREEQYF. For the CDR3, the DNA is TGTGCCAGCAGCCTACATACCGACAGGGAAGAGCAGTACTTC. Using reference TRBV14 and TRBJ2-7 for the parts outside the CDR3, the full variable domain is EAGVTQFPSHSVIEKGQTVTLRCDPISGHDNLYWYRRVMGKEIKFLLHFVKESKQDESGMPNNRFLAERTGGTYSTLKVQPAELEDSGVYFCASSLHTDREEQYFGPGTRLTVT.

Points on this clone: Other DNA sequences in the same sample also yield this CDR3. The rearrangement links TRBV5-1 to TRBJ2-2; unclear D gene. V lost 0 bases and J 0 bases, leaving 6 bases between the germline ends. The CDR3 contains 15 residues. Germline-derived CDR1 and CDR2 are SGHRS and YFSETQ. The CDR3 loop reads CASSLAETNTGELFF. CDR3 nucleotides: TGCGCCAGCAGCTTGGCAGAAACGAACACCGGGGAGCTGTTTTTT.

This clone was detected ten times or more. J is TRBJ1-5 and V is TRBV7-2; 8 positions match TRBD1. After removal of 4 bases from V and 4 bases from J, the junction contained 3 bases not matched to a gene. The CDR3 covers 14 residues. Germline V CDR1 and CDR2: SGHTA, FQGNSA. DNA for the CDR3: TGTGCCAGCAGCTCTAGGACAGGGAATCAGCCCCAGCATTTT. Its protein is CASSSRTGNQPQHF.

J is TRBJ1-5 and V is TRBV6-6, with D possibly matching TRBD1 (6 bases). Germline CDR1 reads MNHNY; CDR2 reads SVGAGI (reference sequence). V was trimmed by 2 bases and J by 5 bases, leaving 13 bases between them. The CDR3 consists of 15 residues. The CDR3 nucleotides read TGTGCCAGCAGTTACACCACAGGGACGGATCAGCCCCAGCATTTT. This sequence encodes CASSYTTGTDQPQHF.

The V call is TRBV6-1, the J call TRBJ1-1; D remains ambiguous. Per the germline V gene, CDR1 is MNHNS and CDR2 is SASEGT. CDR3 size: 15 residues. V lost 3 bases and J 0 bases, leaving 11 bases between the germline ends. CDR3 region: CASSDAGLVNTEAFF. The CDR3 DNA follows: TGTGCCAGCAGTGATGCCGGACTGGTGAACACTGAAGCTTTCTTT.

Details on this clone: At one boundary the junction diverges from the germline segment, which might be a read error. The V gene is TRBV7-7, the J gene TRBJ2-3; 8 nucleotides match TRBD2. Germline loops: CDR1 SSHAT, CDR2 FNYEAQ (reference sequence). The length of the CDR3 is 16 residues. This CDR3 is CASSPGTSGGTDTQYF. The CDR3 DNA is TGTGCTAGCAGCCCAGGAACTAGCGGAGGTACAGATACGCAGTATTTT.

V is TRBV28 and J is TRBJ2-1; 10 bases are a match to TRBD2. V was clipped by 6 bases and J by 8 bases; unmatched bases: 10. The CDR3 spans 15 residues. Germline values: CDR1 MDHEN, CDR2 SYDVKM. CDR3 sequence: CASSPALAGLDEQFF. CDR3 DNA: TGTGCCAGCAGCCCCGCACTAGCGGGACTGGATGAGCAGTTCTTC.

V is TRBV6-6 and J is TRBJ2-7; 9 bases match TRBD1. The CDR3 loop spans 15 amino acids. The germline gives CDR1 MNHNY, CDR2 SVGAGI (reference sequence). V shed 5 bases, J shed 6 bases, and the junction held 11 bases outside the gene matches. DNA of the CDR3: TGTGCCAGCAGTAACACCGGGACAGGGCTGATCGAGCAGTACTTC. It specifies CASSNTGTGLIEQYF.

This rearrangement joins TRBV20-1 to TRBJ2-1; TRBD1 might be the D (5 bases). CDR3 length equals 10 residues. Per the germline V gene, CDR1 is DFQATT and CDR2 is SNEGSKA (reference sequence). The V end was cut by 7 bases, the J end by 10 bases, with 11 bases between. The CDR3 nucleotides read TGCAGTGGGGGCGCGGAAGAGCAGTTCTTC. Translated, it gives CSGGAEEQFF.

This clone was counted a few times. The V call is TRBV2, the J call TRBJ2-1; D possibly corresponds to TRBD2 (6 bases). Germline CDR1 and CDR2: SNHLY and FYNNEI. The V end lost 8 bases, the J end lost 4 bases, and 21 bases lay between the germline ends. CDR3 length: 16 residues. CDR3 nucleotide sequence: TGTGCCAGCGAGCCCGCCGGAGGGGCGAATTACAATGAGCAGTTCTTC. Translated, it gives CASEPAGGANYNEQFF.

J is TRBJ1-1 and V is TRBV18; D gene unclear. The CDR3 runs to 15 residues. V dropped 4 bases and J dropped 1 base, with 13 bases sitting between them. The germline V gene encodes CDR1 KGHSH and CDR2 LQKENI. In DNA, the CDR3 is TGTGCCAGCTCACTCGGGGAGGCCTGGAACACTGAAGCTTTCTTT. Translation: CASSLGEAWNTEAFF.